These T cell receptor beta chains were read from a single sample in a study of identifying expanded T cells in peripheral blood. Assay: immunoSEQ multiplex PCR; the TCRdb copy retains only in-frame clones and omits some. The data contain around 100,000 clones, around 89% of them seen just once; the ten biggest clones take up around 17%. Material: blood. The receptor source for this set is a person aged 18 to 70 in good health. CDR3s include the opening cysteine and the closing phenylalanine or tryptophan. Each record gives: clone size, V gene, J gene, D gene, CDR3 DNA, CDR3 protein. D genes are given only for firm matches. Clone size, where shown, is once, few, many, or a class for clones that have expanded.

-	TRBV7-9	TRBJ2-5	-	TGTGCCAGCAGCTTCTCGGGTTTCCAAGAGACCCAGTACTTC	CASSFSGFQETQYF
-	TRBV19	TRBJ1-2	-	TGTGCCAGTAGTATGGGTCGGGGACCTTATGGCTACACCTTC	CASSMGRGPYGYTF
-	TRBV10-1	TRBJ2-7	TRBD2	TGCGCCAGCAGTGAGTCGAGCGGGGGGGTGGTGTTGCAGTACTTC	CASSESSGGVVLQYF
-	TRBV7-8	TRBJ2-5	-	TGTGCCAGCAGATTAGGGGAGACCCAGTACTTC	CASRLGETQYF
-	TRBV30	TRBJ1-1	-	TGTGCCTGGAGTGTAAAGGGGATCTTGAACACTGAAGCTTTCTTT	CAWSVKGILNTEAFF
-	TRBV4-1	TRBJ2-7	-	TGCGCCAGCAGCCAAGAAAATCGGGACGAGCAGTACTTC	CASSQENRDEQYF
-	TRBV29-1	TRBJ1-1	TRBD1	TGCAGCGTTGGGGACAGGGAGAACACTGAAGCTTTCTTT	CSVGDRENTEAFF
-	TRBV19	TRBJ2-5	TRBD2	TGTGCCAGTAGGTCTAGCGGGGGAGCAGAGACCCAGTACTTC	CASRSSGGAETQYF
-	TRBV7-2	TRBJ1-1	-	TGTGCCAGCAGTCCGAATACGAATCAGAACACTGAAGCTTTCTTT	CASSPNTNQNTEAFF
-	TRBV4-3	TRBJ1-1	-	TGCGCCAGCAGCCAAGGGGTTACGGGGGCGGGAGGTGAAGCTTTCTTT	CASSQGVTGAGGEAFF
-	TRBV7-8	TRBJ2-1	TRBD2	TGTGCCAGCAAGGGCGGGGGGGCACGGGAGCAGTTCTTC	CASKGGGAREQFF
once	TRBV7-2	TRBJ2-5	TRBD1	TGTGCCAGCAGCTTCGCAGGGGGCCCAGAGACCCAGTACTTC	CASSFAGGPETQYF
once	TRBV2	TRBJ2-2	-	TGTGCCAGCAGTGAAGGGAGGTCCGGGGAGCTGTTTTTT	CASSEGRSGELFF
-	TRBV30	TRBJ2-4	-	TGTGCCTGGAGTCTTGGGATCGACCCCAAAAACATTCAGTACTTC	CAWSLGIDPKNIQYF
-	TRBV16	TRBJ1-4	-	TGTGCCAGCAGCCAATCAGACGGGGGCGAGGGTGGCGGAGAAAAACTGTTTTTT	CASSQSDGGEGGGEKLFF
-	TRBV7-9	TRBJ2-1	TRBD2	TGTGCCAGCAGCGGGCTAGCGGGGGGGCCCTATGAGCAGTTCTTC	CASSGLAGGPYEQFF
-	TRBV18	TRBJ2-3	-	TGTGCCAGCTCACCAGTCAATGCAATTACAGATACGCAGTATTTT	CASSPVNAITDTQYF
-	TRBV5-4	TRBJ2-5	-	TGTGCCAGCAGCCCCCGGGTTAAAGAGACCCAGTACTTC	CASSPRVKETQYF
-	TRBV6-5	TRBJ1-4	-	TGTGCCAGCAGTTACTCGTTCCAGGGAGTAGAAAAACTGTTTTTT	CASSYSFQGVEKLFF
-	TRBV11-2	TRBJ2-7	-	TGTGCCAGCAGCTTAGCACAGAGCCGTGGCTACGAGCAGTACTTC	CASSLAQSRGYEQYF
-	TRBV28	TRBJ1-2	-	TGTGCCAGCAGTTTTGGGCCGGGCTATGGCTACACCTTC	CASSFGPGYGYTF
-	TRBV6-5	TRBJ1-2	TRBD1	TGTGCCAGCAGACAGGGGGCCCTGTATGCTGGCTACACCTTC	CASRQGALYAGYTF
-	TRBV9	TRBJ1-3	-	TGTGCCAGCAGCCCGACAGCGGGACTCGGGAACACCATATATTTT	CASSPTAGLGNTIYF
few	TRBV4-2	TRBJ2-3	TRBD2	TGTGCCAGCAGCCAAGCCCCATCGGCGGGACTAGCGGGGGGGGGATATACGCAGTATTTT	CASSQAPSAGLAGGGYTQYF
-	TRBV5-6	TRBJ1-2	TRBD1	TGTGCCAGCAGCTTGGACAGGGGCTATGGCTACACCTTC	CASSLDRGYGYTF
-	TRBV2	TRBJ2-5	-	TGTGCCAGCAGTGTCCAGGGTCGGCAAGAGACCCAGTACTTC	CASSVQGRQETQYF
-	TRBV28	TRBJ1-1	-	TGTGCCAGCAGTCTGGGCGGGAGGGGAGGAGGGACTGAAGCTTTCTTT	CASSLGGRGGGTEAFF
-	TRBV19	TRBJ1-6	TRBD1	TGTGCCAGTAGACCTATTCGGACAGGGGCGTATAATTCACCCCTCCACTTT	CASRPIRTGAYNSPLHF
-	TRBV28	TRBJ1-2	TRBD1	TGTGCCAGCAGTTTGGCCAGGGGGCTGGATGGCTACACCTTC	CASSLARGLDGYTF
-	TRBV5-6	TRBJ2-7	-	TGTGCCAGCAGCTTCTTTGAAAGGGGACCCTACGAGCAGTACTTC	CASSFFERGPYEQYF
-	TRBV25-1	TRBJ1-1	-	TGTGCCAGCAGTGATCCAGCGGACGGGAACACTGAAGCTTTCTTT	CASSDPADGNTEAFF
-	TRBV9	TRBJ2-3	TRBD2	TGTGCCAGCAGCGTGGGACTAGCGGGGGGCATTACAAAAGATACGCAGTATTTT	CASSVGLAGGITKDTQYF
-	TRBV5-1	TRBJ2-1	-	TGCGCCAGCAGTCCAGAGGTGGGAGTGTGGGAGAGCTCCTACAATGAGCAGTTCTTC	CASSPEVGVWESSYNEQFF
-	TRBV6-1	TRBJ1-2	-	TGTGCCAGCAGCCCGAGTTACCAACAGGGCTACACCTTC	CASSPSYQQGYTF
-	TRBV19	TRBJ1-1	-	TGTGCCAGCTCTAATAGGGAGAACACTGAAGCTTTCTTT	CASSNRENTEAFF
-	TRBV4-3	TRBJ2-5	-	TGCGCCAGCAGCCAAGATCTGGGACCGCAAGAGACCCAGTACTTC	CASSQDLGPQETQYF
-	TRBV4-1	TRBJ1-6	-	TGCGCCAGCAGCCAAGGGCCAGGGGATGCGTCACCCCTCCACTTT	CASSQGPGDASPLHF
-	TRBV2	TRBJ2-1	TRBD2	TGTGCCAGCACCCCCGGACTAGCTAGCCAGTTCTTC	CASTPGLASQFF
few	TRBV5-1	TRBJ1-2	-	TGCGCCAGCAGCCCCGGGGAGGGTTCCTATGGCTACACCTTC	CASSPGEGSYGYTF
-	TRBV10-2	TRBJ1-2	-	TGCGCCAGCTTAGTTATGCCCTATGGCTACACCTTC	CASLVMPYGYTF
-	TRBV10-3	TRBJ2-1	-	TGTGCCATCAGGACCGACAGGAGCTCCTACAATGAGCAGTTCTTC	CAIRTDRSSYNEQFF
-	TRBV9	TRBJ2-5	-	TGTGCCAGCAGCGGCGGGGCGAAGGAGACCCAGTACTTC	CASSGGAKETQYF
-	TRBV5-4	TRBJ2-1	TRBD2	TGTGCCAGCAGCCGTGCCGGGACTAGCGGGGGGGATGAGCAATTCTTC	CASSRAGTSGGDEQFF
-	TRBV13	TRBJ2-7	TRBD2	TGTGCCAGCAGCTCACGTCTTTGGGGGGGCTACGAGCAGTACTTC	CASSSRLWGGYEQYF
-	TRBV7-9	TRBJ2-7	-	TGTGCCAGCAGCCCAGGGGGGGGCAGCCCCTACGAGCAGTACTTC	CASSPGGGSPYEQYF
-	TRBV6-6	TRBJ2-5	TRBD1	TGTGCCAGCAGTTGGACAGGGTACGGGACCCAGTACTTC	CASSWTGYGTQYF
once	TRBV7-2	TRBJ1-3	-	TGTGCCAGCAGCTTAGGAACCGGGACACTTGCTGGAAACACCATATATTTT	CASSLGTGTLAGNTIYF